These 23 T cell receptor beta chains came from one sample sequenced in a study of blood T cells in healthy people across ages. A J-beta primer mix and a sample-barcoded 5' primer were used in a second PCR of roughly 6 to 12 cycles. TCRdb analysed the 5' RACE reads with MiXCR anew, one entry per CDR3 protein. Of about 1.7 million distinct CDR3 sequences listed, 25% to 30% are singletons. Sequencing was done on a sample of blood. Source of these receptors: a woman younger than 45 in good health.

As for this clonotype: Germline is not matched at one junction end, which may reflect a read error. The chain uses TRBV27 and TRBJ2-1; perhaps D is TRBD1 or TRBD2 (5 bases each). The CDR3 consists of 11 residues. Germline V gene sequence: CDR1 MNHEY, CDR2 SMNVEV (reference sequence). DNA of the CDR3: TGTGCCAGCAAATCCGGGACCTCCGTCCTCTTC. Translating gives CASKSGTSVLF.

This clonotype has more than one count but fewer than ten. This CDR3 is CASHSTRWNIQYF. DNA of the CDR3: TGTGCCAGCCATTCCACAAGATGGAACATTCAGTACTTC. The V gene is TRBV6-6, the J gene TRBJ2-4, with D uncertain. The CDR3 extends over 13 amino acids. Looked up from germline, CDR1 is MNHNY and CDR2 is SVGAGI (reference sequence). V lost 8 bases and J lost 7, with 15 bases in between.

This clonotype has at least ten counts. CDR3 sequence (DNA): TGTGCCAGCAGTAGATCTTTTGGGACAGGGGGAATCTCCTACGAGCAGTACTTC. It translates to CASSRSFGTGGISYEQYF. The gene calls are TRBV28 and TRBJ2-7, with TRBD1 matching 11 bases. The CDR3 extends over 18 amino acids. Losses at the gene ends were 5 bases for V and 0 bases for J; bases not matched to a gene: 12. Germline CDR1 MDHEN, CDR2 SYDVKM.

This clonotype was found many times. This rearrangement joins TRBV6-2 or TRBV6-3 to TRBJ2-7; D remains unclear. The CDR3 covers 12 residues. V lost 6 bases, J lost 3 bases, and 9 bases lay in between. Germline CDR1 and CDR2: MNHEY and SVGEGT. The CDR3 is CASSYPDYEQYF. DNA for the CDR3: TGTGCCAGCAGCTATCCCGACTACGAGCAGTACTTC.

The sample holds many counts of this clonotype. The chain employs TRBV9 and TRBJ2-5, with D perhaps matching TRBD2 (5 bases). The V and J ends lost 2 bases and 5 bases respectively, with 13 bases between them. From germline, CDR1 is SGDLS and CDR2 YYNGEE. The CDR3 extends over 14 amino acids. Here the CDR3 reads CASSVSEARETQYF. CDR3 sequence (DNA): TGTGCCAGCAGCGTTAGCGAAGCGAGGGAGACCCAGTACTTC.

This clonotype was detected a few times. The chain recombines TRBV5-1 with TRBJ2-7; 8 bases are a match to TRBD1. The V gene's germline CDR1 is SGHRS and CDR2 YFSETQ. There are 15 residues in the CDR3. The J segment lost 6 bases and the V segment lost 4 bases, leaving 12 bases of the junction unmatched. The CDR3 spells CASSAQGDRSPEQYF. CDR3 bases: TGCGCCAGCAGCGCCCAAGGGGACAGGAGCCCCGAGCAGTACTTC.

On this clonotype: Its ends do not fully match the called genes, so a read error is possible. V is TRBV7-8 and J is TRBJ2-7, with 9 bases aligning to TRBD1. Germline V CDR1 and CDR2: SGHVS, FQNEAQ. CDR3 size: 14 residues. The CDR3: CATSPTGGFYEQYF. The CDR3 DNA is TGTGCCACCAGCCCGACAGGGGGTTTCTACGAGCAGTACTTC.

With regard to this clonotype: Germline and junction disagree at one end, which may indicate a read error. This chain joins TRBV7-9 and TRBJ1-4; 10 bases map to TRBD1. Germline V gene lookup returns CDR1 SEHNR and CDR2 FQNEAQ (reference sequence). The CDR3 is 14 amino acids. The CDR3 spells CASSFRTGGEKRFF. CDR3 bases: TGTGCCAGCAGCTTCAGGACAGGGGGTGAAAAACGGTTTTTT.

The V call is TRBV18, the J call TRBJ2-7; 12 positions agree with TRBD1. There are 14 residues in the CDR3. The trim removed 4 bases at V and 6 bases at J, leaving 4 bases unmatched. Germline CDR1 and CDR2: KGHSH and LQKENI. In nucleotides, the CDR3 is TGTGCCAGCTCACTCGGGACAGGGGGCGCCGAGCAGTACTTC. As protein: CASSLGTGGAEQYF.

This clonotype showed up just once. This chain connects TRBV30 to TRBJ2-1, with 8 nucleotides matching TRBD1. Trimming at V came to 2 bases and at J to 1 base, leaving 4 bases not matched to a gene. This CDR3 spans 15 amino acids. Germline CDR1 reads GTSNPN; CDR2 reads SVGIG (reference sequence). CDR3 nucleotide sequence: TGTGCCTGGAGTTTGGACAGGGCATCCTACAATGAGCAGTTCTTC. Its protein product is CAWSLDRASYNEQFF.

CDR3 residues: CASSPGVTGHPTF. The CDR3 DNA is TGCGCCAGCAGCCCCGGGGTGACAGGACACCCCACCTTC. The J gene is TRBJ1-2, the V gene TRBV4-1, with D maybe TRBD1 (6 bases). The CDR3 runs to 13 residues. V lost 4 bases, J lost 13 bases, and 19 bases lay in between. Germline V lookup: CDR1 MGHRA, CDR2 YSYEKL.

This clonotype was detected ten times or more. The CDR3 reads CASSLYPGTYEQYF. As DNA, the CDR3 is TGTGCCAGCAGTTTATATCCGGGAACCTACGAGCAGTACTTC. The chain joins TRBV27 to TRBJ2-7; a possible D gene is TRBD2 (5 bases). Germline assignment: CDR1 MNHEY and CDR2 SMNVEV (reference sequence). Trimming stripped 1 base from V and 2 bases from J, with 9 bases between. The CDR3 contains 14 residues.

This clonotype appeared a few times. In DNA form, the CDR3 reads TGTGCCAGCAGTTCGGACAGGGGCGTCAGCTCCTATAATTCACCCCTCCACTTT. This encodes CASSSDRGVSSYNSPLHF. V is TRBV6-5 and J is TRBJ1-6, with 9 bases identical to TRBD1. The V gene's germline CDR1 is MNHEY and CDR2 SVGAGI. The length of the CDR3 is 18 residues. The V segment lost 4 bases and the J segment 0 bases; nucleotides outside the gene matches: 7.

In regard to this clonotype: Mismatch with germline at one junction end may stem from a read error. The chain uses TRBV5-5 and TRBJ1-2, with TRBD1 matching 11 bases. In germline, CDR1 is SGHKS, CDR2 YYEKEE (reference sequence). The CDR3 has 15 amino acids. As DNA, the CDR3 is TGTGCCAGCAGCTGGGGACAGGGGGTAAACTATGGCTACATCTTC. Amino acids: CASSWGQGVNYGYIF. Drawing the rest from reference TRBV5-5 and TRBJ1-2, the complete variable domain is DAGVTQSPTHLIKTRGQQVTLRCSPISGHKSVSWYQQVLGQGPQFIFQYYEKEERGRGNFPDRFSARQFPNYSSELNVNALLLGDSALYLCASSWGQGVNYGYIFGSGTRLTVV.

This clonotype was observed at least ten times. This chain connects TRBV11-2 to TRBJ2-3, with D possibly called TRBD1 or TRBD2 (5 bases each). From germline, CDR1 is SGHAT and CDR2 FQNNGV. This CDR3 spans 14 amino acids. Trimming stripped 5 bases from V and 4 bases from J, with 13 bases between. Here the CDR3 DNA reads TGTGCCAGCAGCCCAGATGGGGGTTCAGATACGCAGTATTTT. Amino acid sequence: CASSPDGGSDTQYF.

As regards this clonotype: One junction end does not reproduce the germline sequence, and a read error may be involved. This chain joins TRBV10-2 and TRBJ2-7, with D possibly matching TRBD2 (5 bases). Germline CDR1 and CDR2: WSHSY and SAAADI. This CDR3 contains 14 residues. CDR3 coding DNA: TGCGCCAGCAGTGTAGGGAGAAAATCCTACGTGCAGTATTTC. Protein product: CASSVGRKSYVQYF.

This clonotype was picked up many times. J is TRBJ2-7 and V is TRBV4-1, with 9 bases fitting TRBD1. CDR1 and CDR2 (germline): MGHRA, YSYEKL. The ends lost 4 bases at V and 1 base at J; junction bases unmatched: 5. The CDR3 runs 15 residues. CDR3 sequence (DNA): TGCGCCAGCAGCCCAAAACAGGGGGCTTCCTACGAGCAGTACTTC. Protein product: CASSPKQGASYEQYF.

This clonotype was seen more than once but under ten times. For the CDR3, the DNA is TGTGCCAGCACCTTGACGGTGAACACTGAAGCTTTCTTT. Translating it yields CASTLTVNTEAFF. The V gene is TRBV12-3 or TRBV12-4, the J gene TRBJ1-1; D gene uncertain. The CDR3 sequence is 13 residues long. The V gene lost 7 bases and the J gene lost 0 bases, with 9 bases spanning the gap.

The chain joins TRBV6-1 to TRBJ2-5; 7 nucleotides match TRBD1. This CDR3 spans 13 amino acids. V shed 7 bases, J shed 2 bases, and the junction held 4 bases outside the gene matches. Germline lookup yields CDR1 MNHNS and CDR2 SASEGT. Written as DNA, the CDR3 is TGTGCCAGCAATATGGACAGGCAAGAGACCCAGTACTTC. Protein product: CASNMDRQETQYF.

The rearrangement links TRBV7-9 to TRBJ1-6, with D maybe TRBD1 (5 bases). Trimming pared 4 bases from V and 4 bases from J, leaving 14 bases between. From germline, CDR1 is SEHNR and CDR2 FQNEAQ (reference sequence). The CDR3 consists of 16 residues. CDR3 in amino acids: CASSSNGGVYNSPLHF. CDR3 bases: TGTGCCAGCAGCTCCAACGGGGGGGTTTATAATTCACCCCTCCACTTT. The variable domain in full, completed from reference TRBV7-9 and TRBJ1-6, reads DTGVSQNPRHKITKRGQNVTFRCDPISEHNRLYWYRQTLGQGPEFLTYFQNEAQLEKSRLLSDRFSAERPKGSFSTLEIQRTEQGDSAMYLCASSSNGGVYNSPLHFGNGTRLTVT.

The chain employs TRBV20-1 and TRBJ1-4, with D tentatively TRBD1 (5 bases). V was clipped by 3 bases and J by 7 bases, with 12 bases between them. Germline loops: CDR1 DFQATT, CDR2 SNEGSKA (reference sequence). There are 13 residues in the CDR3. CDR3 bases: TGCAGTGCTAGTTGGGGGTCTAGTGAAAAACTGTTTTTT. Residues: CSASWGSSEKLFF.

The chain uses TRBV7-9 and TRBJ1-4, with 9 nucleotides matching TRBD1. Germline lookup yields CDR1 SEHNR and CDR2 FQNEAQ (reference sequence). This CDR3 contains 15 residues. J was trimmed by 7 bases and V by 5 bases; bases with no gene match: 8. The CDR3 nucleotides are TGTGCCAGCAGCCGTAAAGGGACAGGGAGTGAAAAACTGTTTTTT. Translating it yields CASSRKGTGSEKLFF.

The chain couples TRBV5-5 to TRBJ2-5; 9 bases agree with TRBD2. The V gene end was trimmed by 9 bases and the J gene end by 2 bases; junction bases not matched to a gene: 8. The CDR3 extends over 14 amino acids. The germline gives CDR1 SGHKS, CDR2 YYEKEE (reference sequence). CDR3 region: CATAPLAGQETQYF. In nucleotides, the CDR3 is TGTGCCACCGCCCCCCTAGCGGGGCAAGAGACCCAGTACTTC. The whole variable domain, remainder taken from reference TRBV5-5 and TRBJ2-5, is DAGVTQSPTHLIKTRGQQVTLRCSPISGHKSVSWYQQVLGQGPQFIFQYYEKEERGRGNFPDRFSARQFPNYSSELNVNALLLGDSALYLCATAPLAGQETQYFGPGTRLLVL.